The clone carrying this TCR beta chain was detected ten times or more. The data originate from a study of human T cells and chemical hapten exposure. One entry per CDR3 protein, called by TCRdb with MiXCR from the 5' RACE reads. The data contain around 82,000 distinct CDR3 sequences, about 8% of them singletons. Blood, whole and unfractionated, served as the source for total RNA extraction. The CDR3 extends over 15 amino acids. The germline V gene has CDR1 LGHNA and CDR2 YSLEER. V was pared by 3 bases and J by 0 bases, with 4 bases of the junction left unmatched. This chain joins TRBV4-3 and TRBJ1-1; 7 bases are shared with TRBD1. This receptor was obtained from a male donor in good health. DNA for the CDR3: TGCGCCAGCAGCCAGGGACAGATAATGAACACTGAAGCTTTCTTT. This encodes CASSQGQIMNTEAFF.